These 32 T cell receptor beta chains share one sample of origin, sequenced in a study of read filtering for tumor transcriptome and immune sequencing. From around 0.4 ug of RNA, a library with molecular barcoded alpha/delta and beta/gamma adaptors was made. TCRdb re-called the reads through MiXCR, storing one row per CDR3 protein. The sample yields some 41,000 distinct CDR3 sequences, around an eighth seen once. The material sequenced was a population of CD138-negative cells sorted from bone marrow. These receptors all come from a donor at least 40 years old with multiple myeloma.

This chain connects TRBV6-2 or TRBV6-3 to TRBJ2-1; 16 bases line up with TRBD2. V was clipped by 6 bases and J by 7 bases; unmatched bases: 6. This CDR3 spans 16 amino acids. Germline V lookup: CDR1 MNHEY, CDR2 SVGEGT. In nucleotides, the CDR3 is TGTGCCAGCAGGCGGGGGACTAGCGGGAGGGGGAATGAGCAGTTCTTC. It codes for CASRRGTSGRGNEQFF.

This clonotype was seen ten or more times. The rearrangement joins TRBV7-9 to TRBJ1-1; D remains unclear. Germline V CDR1 and CDR2: SEHNR, FQNEAQ (reference sequence). This CDR3 is built from 13 residues. Trimming took off 5 bases at V and 6 bases at J, with 13 bases between the two ends. The CDR3 region has the DNA TGTGCCAGCAGCCTCGAGTATACCGCTGAAGCTTTCTTT. Protein: CASSLEYTAEAFF.

This clonotype was counted at least ten times. This chain uses TRBV5-6 with TRBJ1-5; 7 bases map to TRBD1. Germline-derived CDR1 and CDR2 are SGHDT and YYEEEE. V lost 2 bases to trimming and J lost 8 bases; unmatched junction nucleotides: 7. The length of the CDR3 is 14 residues. The CDR3 sequence: CASSFQGERKPQHF. CDR3 DNA: TGTGCCAGCAGCTTTCAGGGGGAAAGAAAGCCCCAGCATTTT.

This clonotype has a count of ten or more. This chain connects TRBV19 to TRBJ1-1; D is unclear. CDR3 length: 12 residues. The germline V and J ends were trimmed by 10 bases and 5 bases, with 14 bases remaining between them. The germline V gene has CDR1 LNHDA and CDR2 SQIVND (reference sequence). In DNA, the CDR3 is TGTGCCACTTCCGCCTGGGCTACTGAAGCTTTCTTT. Residues: CATSAWATEAFF.

This clonotype was seen only a few times. J is TRBJ2-7 and V is TRBV20-1, with D possibly called TRBD1 or TRBD2 (5 bases each). The ends were cut back, 2 bases at V and 4 bases at J, with 27 bases in the middle. Germline CDR1 reads DFQATT; CDR2 reads SNEGSKA (reference sequence). This CDR3 has 18 amino acids. The CDR3 reads CSARPRGAGLKLGYEQYF. The DNA for the CDR3 is TGCAGTGCTAGACCCCGAGGGGCAGGGCTAAAATTAGGATACGAGCAGTACTTC.

This clonotype was seen just once. The V call is TRBV29-1, the J call TRBJ2-4, with a weak D call TRBD2 (7 bases). Germline values: CDR1 SQVTM, CDR2 ANQGSEA. This CDR3 contains 15 residues. Trimming took 3 bases from V and 1 from J, leaving 13 bases between them. Written as DNA, the CDR3 is TGCAGCGTTGATGGGGGGGCAGGGGCCAAAAACATTCAGTACTTC. Protein sequence: CSVDGGAGAKNIQYF.

Points on this clonotype: A much larger clone lies a single base off, so this may be a read error. The chain joins TRBV29-1 to TRBJ2-1; D gene unclear. This CDR3 is 12 amino acids long. Germline V CDR1 and CDR2: SQVTM, ANQGSEA. Written as DNA, the CDR3 is TGCAGCGTTGAAGAAACCGCTAATGGGCAGTTCTTC. Translated: CSVEETANGQFF.

There are many counts of this clonotype. CDR3 residues: CASSMKSGANTGELFF. The CDR3, as DNA: TGTGCCAGCAGCATGAAGTCAGGGGCGAACACCGGGGAGCTGTTTTTT. The gene calls are TRBV7-8 and TRBJ2-2; maybe TRBD1 (6 bases). Germline-derived CDR1 and CDR2 are SGHVS and FQNEAQ. The CDR3 is 16 amino acids. Trimming removed 5 bases from V and 0 bases from J, with 13 bases in between.

In this sample, this clonotype turned up many times. CDR3 region: CSARLGNRAPQLDYTF. CDR3 DNA: TGCAGTGCCCGCCTTGGAAACAGGGCCCCCCAGTTGGACTACACCTTC. The chain combines TRBV20-1 with TRBJ1-2, with D possibly matching TRBD1 (6 bases). The CDR3 is 16 amino acids. V lost 6 bases and J lost 10, with 30 bases in between. Germline V CDR1 and CDR2: DFQATT, SNEGSKA (reference sequence).

The table lists this clonotype with many counts. The V call is TRBV4-1, the J call TRBJ1-4; D perhaps matches TRBD1 (5 bases). V lost 2 bases and J 5 bases, leaving 9 bases between the germline ends. CDR1 and CDR2 from the germline V gene are MGHRA and YSYEKL. The CDR3 has 14 amino acids. In nucleotides, the CDR3 is TGCGCCAGCAGCCAACGGACACCCAATGAAAAACTGTTTTTT. Its translation is CASSQRTPNEKLFF.

This clonotype occurred many times. V usage is TRBV29-1 and J usage is TRBJ2-5; 10 bases match TRBD1. This CDR3 spans 16 amino acids. J gave up 2 bases and V 2 bases, and 8 bases lay outside the gene matches. The germline V gene encodes CDR1 SQVTM and CDR2 ANQGSEA. The CDR3 region is CSVEWPGQGIQETQYF. The CDR3 nucleotides are TGCAGCGTTGAATGGCCGGGACAGGGGATTCAAGAGACCCAGTACTTC.

This clonotype was seen repeatedly, ten times or more. The genes are TRBV5-1 and TRBJ2-7, with 10 positions matching TRBD1. This CDR3 has 14 amino acids. The V and J ends lost 2 bases and 5 bases, in that order; junction bases with no gene match: 4. Germline V lookup: CDR1 SGHRS, CDR2 YFSETQ. The CDR3 here is CASSFSGTGDEQYF. Written as DNA, the CDR3 is TGCGCCAGCAGCTTTTCCGGGACAGGGGACGAGCAGTACTTC.

There are many counts of this clonotype. This chain connects TRBV7-2 to TRBJ2-3, with 8 positions matching TRBD2. J gave up 5 bases and V 0 bases, and 7 bases lay outside the gene matches. CDR1 SGHTA and CDR2 FQGNSA come from the germline V gene. The CDR3 runs to 16 residues. This CDR3 reads CASSLAAGARVDTQYF. Written as DNA, the CDR3 is TGTGCCAGCAGCTTAGCAGCGGGAGCCCGGGTAGATACGCAGTATTTT.

This clonotype appeared many times. DNA for the CDR3: TGCGCCAGCAGTGAACTCCCCCCAGGGAAAGAGACCCAGTACTTC. Encoded protein: CASSELPPGKETQYF. This rearrangement joins TRBV10-2 to TRBJ2-5, with a weak D call TRBD1 (5 bases). V was pared by 3 bases and J by 3 bases, with 14 bases between. The CDR3 extends over 15 amino acids. Germline CDR1 is WSHSY and CDR2 is SAAADI.

The J gene is TRBJ2-3, the V gene TRBV7-9; a weak D match, TRBD2 (6 bases). The length of the CDR3 is 16 residues. The germline V gene has CDR1 SEHNR and CDR2 FQNEAQ (reference sequence). V lost 5 bases and J lost 0, with 15 bases in between. The CDR3, as DNA: TGTGCCAGCAGCGCTTATAGCGGATCTAGCACAGATACGCAGTATTTT. Its translation is CASSAYSGSSTDTQYF.

The gene calls are TRBV20-1 and TRBJ1-5; D is unresolved. Per germline, CDR1 DFQATT and CDR2 SNEGSKA (reference sequence). Trimming removed 0 bases from V and 0 bases from J, with 12 bases in between. This CDR3 contains 16 residues. This CDR3 reads CSARDIVTDSNQPQHF. In nucleotides, the CDR3 is TGCAGTGCTAGAGATATAGTAACAGATAGCAATCAGCCCCAGCATTTT.

This clonotype has at least ten counts. This chain links TRBV29-1 with TRBJ2-3; TRBD2 matches at 10 bases. CDR1 is SQVTM, CDR2 ANQGSEA, per germline. This CDR3 is 15 amino acids long. The V and J ends lost 3 bases and 6 bases, in that order; junction bases with no gene match: 9. CDR3 region: CSVDGGAGGSDTQYF. In DNA form, the CDR3 reads TGCAGCGTTGATGGGGGAGCGGGAGGGTCTGATACGCAGTATTTT.

This clonotype came up many times. The CDR3 coding sequence is TGCAGCGGGTTGACAGGGGAGTACAATGAGCAGTTCTTC. The encoded protein is CSGLTGEYNEQFF. The rearrangement uses TRBV29-1 and TRBJ2-1, with TRBD1 matching 8 bases. The CDR3 loop spans 13 amino acids. Per the germline V gene, CDR1 is SQVTM and CDR2 is ANQGSEA. V lost 7 bases and J lost 4; bases outside the gene matches: 6.

In this sample, this clonotype turned up many times. The chain couples TRBV29-1 to TRBJ2-7; D possibly matches TRBD1 or TRBD2 (6 bases each). The CDR3 has 13 residues. CDR1 is SQVTM and CDR2 is ANQGSEA in the germline V gene. Trimming removed 4 bases from V and 6 bases from J, with 16 bases in between. The CDR3 here is CSVVTGARREQYF. DNA for the CDR3: TGCAGCGTTGTTACGGGGGCGCGGCGCGAGCAGTACTTC.

The chain is built from TRBV11-2 and TRBJ2-3, with 9 bases identical to TRBD2. The trim removed 5 bases at V and 1 base at J, leaving 4 bases unmatched. CDR1 is SGHAT, CDR2 FQNNGV, per germline. This CDR3 is 15 amino acids long. CDR3 protein: CASSLIAGGTDTQYF. The CDR3 nucleotides read TGTGCCAGCAGCCTGATAGCGGGAGGCACAGATACGCAGTATTTT.

This clonotype occurred a few times. The rearrangement joins TRBV6-2 or TRBV6-3 to TRBJ1-5, with 7 bases identical to TRBD1. CDR1 is MNHEY and CDR2 is SVGEGT in the germline V gene. The V and J ends lost 3 bases and 4 bases, in that order; junction bases with no gene match: 3. The length of the CDR3 is 14 residues. The CDR3 nucleotides are TGTGCCAGCAGTTATAGGGGGCCTAATCAGCCCCAGCATTTT. Translating gives CASSYRGPNQPQHF.

This clonotype was detected ten times or more. The gene calls are TRBV15 and TRBJ2-5; D unresolved. CDR1 and CDR2 (germline): LNHNV, YYDKDF (reference sequence). Deletions cut 0 bases from V and 0 bases from J, with 11 bases between. This CDR3 has 16 residues. This chain's CDR3 is CATSRDRVGYQETQYF. Written as DNA, the CDR3 is TGTGCCACCAGCAGAGATCGCGTAGGTTACCAAGAGACCCAGTACTTC.

The table lists this clonotype with many counts. The V call is TRBV20-1, the J call TRBJ1-6; D unresolved. This CDR3 spans 13 amino acids. V dropped 5 bases and J dropped 10 bases, with 15 bases sitting between them. Germline CDR1 and CDR2: DFQATT and SNEGSKA (reference sequence). The DNA for the CDR3 is TGCAGTGCTCTGGTGGAGGGTGGATCACCCCTCCACTTT. Residues: CSALVEGGSPLHF.

This clonotype was recorded at least ten times. The chain has TRBV20-1 and TRBJ1-5; TRBD1 might be the D (5 bases). The CDR3 loop spans 14 amino acids. Germline loops: CDR1 DFQATT, CDR2 SNEGSKA (reference sequence). V was clipped by 5 bases and J by 0 bases, with 11 bases between them. In nucleotides, the CDR3 is TGCAGTGCTTGGGGCTCGCTTAGCAATCAGCCCCAGCATTTT. This translates into CSAWGSLSNQPQHF.

The chain has TRBV19 and TRBJ2-1, with 14 bases identical to TRBD2. The CDR3 covers 16 residues. V dropped 5 bases and J dropped 7; count of bases not matched to a gene: 7. Germline values: CDR1 LNHDA, CDR2 SQIVND (reference sequence). The CDR3, as DNA: TGTGCCAGTAGTTCCGGGACTAGCGGGAGTTGGAATGAGCAGTTCTTC. The encoded protein is CASSSGTSGSWNEQFF.

The sample holds many counts of this clonotype. V is TRBV6-2 or TRBV6-3 and J is TRBJ2-4, with 8 bases fitting TRBD2. The J segment lost 4 bases and the V segment lost 5 bases, leaving 7 bases of the junction unmatched. The CDR3 runs to 15 residues. Germline CDR1 reads MNHEY; CDR2 reads SVGEGT. CDR3 bases: TGTGCCAGCAGTGAATTAGCGGGACGAAAAAACATTCAGTACTTC. It specifies CASSELAGRKNIQYF.

This clonotype was seen ten or more times. The V call is TRBV4-2, the J call TRBJ1-5; no reliable D call. Germline V gene sequence: CDR1 LGHNA, CDR2 YNFKEQ. V lost 3 bases, J lost 7 bases, and 10 bases lay in between. This CDR3 is built from 13 residues. For the CDR3, the DNA is TGTGCCAGCAGCCAGGCCCCGGGCCAGCCCCAGCATTTT. It translates to CASSQAPGQPQHF.

This clonotype showed up many times. The chain couples TRBV28 to TRBJ2-7; 8 nucleotides line up with TRBD1. Germline CDR1 MDHEN, CDR2 SYDVKM. Losses at the gene ends were 5 bases for V and 3 bases for J; bases not matched to a gene: 21. This CDR3 is built from 19 residues. The CDR3 DNA is TGTGCCAGCAGTCCCAACAGGGGGAGACGCATCCTCGAGAACTACGAGCAGTACTTC. Translated, it gives CASSPNRGRRILENYEQYF. The full variable domain, rest sourced from reference TRBV28 and TRBJ2-7, is DVKVTQSSRYLVKRTGEKVFLECVQDMDHENMFWYRQDPGLGLRLIYFSYDVKMKEKGDIPEGYSVSREKKERFSLILESASTNQTSMYLCASSPNRGRRILENYEQYFGPGTRLTVT.

This clonotype was counted ten times or more. The chain links TRBV4-1 to TRBJ2-3; the D gene is possibly TRBD1 (6 bases). CDR1 and CDR2 (germline): MGHRA, YSYEKL. This CDR3 region has 15 residues. The V end was cut by 1 base, the J end by 2 bases, with 10 bases between. DNA of the CDR3: TGCGCCAGCAGCCAAGCCCGGGACACCACAGATACGCAGTATTTT. It specifies CASSQARDTTDTQYF.

J is TRBJ2-4 and V is TRBV29-1; D gene uncertain. This CDR3 has 12 residues. The germline V and J ends were trimmed by 7 bases and 3 bases, with 10 bases remaining between them. Germline V gene lookup returns CDR1 SQVTM and CDR2 ANQGSEA. Written as DNA, the CDR3 is TGCAGCGGCTGGAGCAGCAAAAACATTCAGTACTTC. Residues: CSGWSSKNIQYF.

This clonotype has a count of ten or more. The chain carries TRBV19 and TRBJ2-3, with 11 bases identical to TRBD2. The V gene end was trimmed by 5 bases and the J gene end by 3 bases; junction bases not matched to a gene: 7. This CDR3 is built from 16 residues. Per germline, CDR1 LNHDA and CDR2 SQIVND (reference sequence). DNA for the CDR3: TGTGCCAGTAGTTCCAGATCTAGCGGGAGGACAGATACGCAGTATTTT. Translating gives CASSSRSSGRTDTQYF.

In this sample, this clonotype turned up many times. The chain employs TRBV5-1 and TRBJ2-3, with D possibly called TRBD1 or TRBD2 (5 bases each). In germline, CDR1 is SGHRS, CDR2 YFSETQ. The V end lost 4 bases, the J end lost 5 bases, and 14 bases lay between the germline ends. The CDR3 covers 14 residues. The CDR3 region has the DNA TGCGCCAGCAGCACGGGGCTGGGGGTAGATACGCAGTATTTT. Its translation: CASSTGLGVDTQYF.